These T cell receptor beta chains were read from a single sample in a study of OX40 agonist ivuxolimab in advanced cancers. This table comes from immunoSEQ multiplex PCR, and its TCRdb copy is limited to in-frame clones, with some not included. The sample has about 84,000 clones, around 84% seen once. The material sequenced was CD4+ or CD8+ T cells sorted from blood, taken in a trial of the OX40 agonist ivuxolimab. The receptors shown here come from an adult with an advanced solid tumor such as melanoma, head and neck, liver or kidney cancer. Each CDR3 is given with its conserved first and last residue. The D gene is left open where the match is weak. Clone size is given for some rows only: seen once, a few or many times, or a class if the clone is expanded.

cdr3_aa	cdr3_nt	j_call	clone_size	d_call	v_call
CASSLSSGVSGTGELFF	TGTGCCAGCAGTTTATCGAGCGGGGTCAGCGGGACCGGGGAGCTGTTTTTT	TRBJ2-2	-	TRBD2	TRBV27
CASSLSSGGETQYF	TGTGCCAGCAGCTTATCGTCAGGGGGTGAGACCCAGTACTTC	TRBJ2-5	-	TRBD1	TRBV7-9
CASSPGLAQTDTQYF	TGTGCCAGCAGCCCGGGACTAGCGCAAACAGATACGCAGTATTTT	TRBJ2-3	-	TRBD2	TRBV9
CASSIQGQGGNEQFF	TGTGCCAGTAGTATCCAGGGTCAGGGGGGCAATGAGCAGTTCTTC	TRBJ2-1	-	-	TRBV19
CSARTSGPGSQYF	TGCAGCGCCAGGACTAGCGGGCCCGGGTCCCAGTACTTC	TRBJ2-5	few	TRBD2	TRBV29-1
CAFLDRGGGRSYEQYF	TGTGCTTTTCTTGATCGGGGGGGTGGCCGTTCCTACGAGCAGTACTTC	TRBJ2-7	once	TRBD2	TRBV30
CASGFTTRVDEQFF	TGTGCTAGTGGTTTCACTACCAGGGTCGATGAGCAGTTCTTC	TRBJ2-1	-	-	TRBV12-5
CASTLKGSTEAFF	TGTGCCAGTACTCTAAAGGGTTCGACTGAAGCTTTCTTT	TRBJ1-1	few	-	TRBV19
CASSWQGDTDTQYF	TGCGCCAGCAGTTGGCAGGGGGACACAGATACGCAGTATTTT	TRBJ2-3	-	TRBD1	TRBV5-1
CASSYGQTDTQYF	TGTGCCAGCAGTTACGGCCAAACAGATACGCAGTATTTT	TRBJ2-3	-	-	TRBV6-5
CASSYQTGKSFYGYTF	TGTGCCAGCAGTTATCAGACAGGGAAGTCCTTCTATGGCTACACCTTC	TRBJ1-2	-	TRBD1	TRBV6-5
CASRQGAHEQYF	TGTGCCAGCCGACAGGGGGCTCACGAGCAGTACTTC	TRBJ2-7	-	TRBD1	TRBV6-1
CASSLERGNTEAFF	TGTGCCAGCAGCTTAGAAAGGGGGAACACTGAAGCTTTCTTT	TRBJ1-1	-	-	TRBV11-2
CASSLGGQGLSYEQYF	TGTGCCAGCAGTTTAGGGGGACAGGGGCTATCCTACGAGCAGTACTTC	TRBJ2-7	-	TRBD1	TRBV28
CASSPGGYEQYF	TGTGCCAGCAGCCCGGGGGGCTACGAGCAGTACTTC	TRBJ2-7	once	TRBD2	TRBV7-3
CASSLRGRGTEAFF	TGTGCCAGCAGTTTAAGGGGCAGGGGCACTGAAGCTTTCTTT	TRBJ1-1	-	-	TRBV28
CASSVAPTSETQYF	TGTGCCAGCAGCGTAGCTCCGACTTCAGAGACCCAGTACTTC	TRBJ2-5	few	-	TRBV9
CASKYSVSNQPQHF	TGTGCCAGCAAATACAGCGTAAGCAATCAGCCCCAGCATTTT	TRBJ1-5	-	-	TRBV19
CASSPRLGGDTGELFF	TGTGCCAGCAGCCCAAGACTGGGGGGCGACACCGGGGAGCTGTTTTTT	TRBJ2-2	-	-	TRBV5-4
CASSLLGNTGELFF	TGCGCCAGCAGCTTGCTCGGAAACACCGGGGAGCTGTTTTTT	TRBJ2-2	-	-	TRBV5-1
CASSLVRVSGELFF	TGTGCCAGCAGCTTAGTTAGGGTATCCGGGGAGCTGTTTTTT	TRBJ2-2	-	-	TRBV7-2
CASSLDSGGVYEQYF	TGTGCCAGCAGCTTAGATAGCGGGGGGGTCTACGAGCAGTACTTC	TRBJ2-7	-	TRBD2	TRBV7-2
CASSLNTGDGNTIYF	TGTGCCAGCTCACTAAATACAGGGGACGGAAACACCATATATTTT	TRBJ1-3	once	TRBD1	TRBV18
CASSLGDYGYTF	TGTGCCAGTAGTTTGGGAGACTATGGCTACACCTTC	TRBJ1-2	-	-	TRBV19
CASSLNSDTQYF	TGTGCCAGCAGCTTAAACTCAGATACGCAGTATTTT	TRBJ2-3	-	-	TRBV11-2
CAIRRGDTEAFF	TGTGCCATCAGGAGGGGCGACACTGAAGCTTTCTTT	TRBJ1-1	-	-	TRBV10-3
CASREGVVGGLF	TGTGCCAGCAGGGAAGGGGTAGTGGGGGGCCTCTTC	TRBJ2-1	-	-	TRBV6-1
CASSKGHVNYGYTF	TGTGCCAGCAGCAAGGGACATGTGAACTATGGCTACACCTTC	TRBJ1-2	few	-	TRBV7-9
CASSPPGRAHEQYF	TGTGCCAGCTCACCACCGGGGAGGGCCCACGAGCAGTACTTC	TRBJ2-7	-	TRBD2	TRBV18
CASRTGTSAGELFF	TGTGCCAGCAGAACCGGGACTAGTGCCGGGGAGCTGTTTTTT	TRBJ2-2	few	TRBD2	TRBV2
CASKGASPYQPQHF	TGTGCCAGCAAGGGGGCATCACCCTATCAGCCCCAGCATTTT	TRBJ1-5	-	TRBD1	TRBV28
CASSLWLGPQYF	TGTGCCAGCAGCTTATGGCTGGGTCCGCAGTATTTT	TRBJ2-3	-	-	TRBV7-3
CASSENGWGNTIYF	TGTGCCAGCAGTGAAAACGGCTGGGGTAACACCATATATTTT	TRBJ1-3	-	-	TRBV6-1
CASSLRVRSPLHF	TGTGCCAGCAGCTTAAGAGTCAGGTCACCCCTCCACTTT	TRBJ1-6	-	-	TRBV11-2
CASSSGVNSYNLPLHF	TGTGCCAGCAGTTCAGGGGTAAACTCCTATAATTTACCCCTCCACTTT	TRBJ1-6	-	-	TRBV25-1
CASSPPMLRGSPHNQPQHF	TGTGCCAGCTCACCTCCTATGCTTCGGGGAAGCCCCCACAATCAGCCCCAGCATTTT	TRBJ1-5	-	-	TRBV18
CASRPDGGYGYTF	TGTGCCAGCAGACCGGACGGGGGCTATGGCTACACCTTC	TRBJ1-2	-	-	TRBV6-5
CASSLVLNTEAFF	TGTGCCAGCAGCTTGGTTTTGAACACTGAAGCTTTCTTT	TRBJ1-1	-	-	TRBV5-4
CASNLVLSNQPQHF	TGTGCCAGTAACCTGGTTCTTAGCAATCAGCCCCAGCATTTT	TRBJ1-5	-	-	TRBV19
CASRDRVTKNIQYF	TGTGCCAGCAGGGACAGGGTAACCAAAAACATTCAGTACTTC	TRBJ2-4	-	TRBD1	TRBV2
CASSPGGITNTGELFF	TGTGCCAGTAGTCCAGGGGGGATCACTAACACCGGGGAGCTGTTTTTT	TRBJ2-2	-	-	TRBV19
CASTSRGTGREKLFF	TGTGCCAGCACCTCTCGAGGGACGGGAAGAGAAAAACTGTTTTTT	TRBJ1-4	-	-	TRBV5-6
CASSLQANTQYF	TGTGCCAGCAGCTTGCAGGCTAATACGCAGTATTTT	TRBJ2-3	-	-	TRBV11-2
CASSQDRASGQETQYF	TGCGCCAGCAGCCAAGATAGGGCTAGCGGCCAAGAGACCCAGTACTTC	TRBJ2-5	-	TRBD2	TRBV4-1
CASSPSTTNEKLFF	TGTGCCAGCAGCCCGAGTACAACTAATGAAAAACTGTTTTTT	TRBJ1-4	-	-	TRBV5-4
CAISPAFREATEAFF	TGTGCCATCAGCCCCGCCTTCCGGGAGGCCACTGAAGCTTTCTTT	TRBJ1-1	-	-	TRBV10-3
CASSLLQYTGELFF	TGTGCCAGCAGTTTACTCCAATACACCGGGGAGCTGTTTTTT	TRBJ2-2	-	-	TRBV28
CASSRGRDRGYGYTF	TGTGCCAGCAGCCGGGGGCGGGACAGGGGCTATGGCTACACCTTC	TRBJ1-2	-	TRBD1	TRBV7-2
CASSWGTGRGTGELFF	TGTGCCAGCAGCTGGGGGACAGGGCGGGGCACCGGGGAGCTGTTTTTT	TRBJ2-2	-	TRBD1	TRBV5-8
CASSSLTRGGETQYF	TGTGCCAGCAGCTCCCTCACTAGGGGTGGAGAGACCCAGTACTTC	TRBJ2-5	-	-	TRBV7-9
CAISRTVSGNEQFF	TGTGCCATCTCCCGGACAGTTTCGGGCAATGAGCAGTTCTTC	TRBJ2-1	-	-	TRBV10-3
CASSEEGYQETQYF	TGTGCCAGCAGTGAAGAGGGGTACCAAGAGACCCAGTACTTC	TRBJ2-5	-	-	TRBV25-1
CASSYRTGDTF	TGTGCCAGCAGTTACCGGACAGGGGACACCTTC	TRBJ1-2	-	TRBD1	TRBV27
CASSRPSEEKLFF	TGTGCCAGCTCCCGGCCCAGCGAAGAAAAACTGTTTTTT	TRBJ1-4	-	-	TRBV18